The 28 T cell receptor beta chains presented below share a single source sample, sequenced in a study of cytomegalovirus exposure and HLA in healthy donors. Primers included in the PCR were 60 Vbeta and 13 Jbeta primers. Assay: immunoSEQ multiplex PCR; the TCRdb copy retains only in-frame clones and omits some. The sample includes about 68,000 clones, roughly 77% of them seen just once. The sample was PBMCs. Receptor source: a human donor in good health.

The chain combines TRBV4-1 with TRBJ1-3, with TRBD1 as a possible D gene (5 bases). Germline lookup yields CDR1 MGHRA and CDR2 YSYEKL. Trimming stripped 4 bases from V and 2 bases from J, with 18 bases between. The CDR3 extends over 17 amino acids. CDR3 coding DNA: TGCGCCAGCAGCCTCCGGAGAGAGGGGAGGGCTGGAAACACCATATATTTT. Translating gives CASSLRREGRAGNTIYF.

The CDR3 DNA reads as TGTGCCAGCAGCCCAAGTAGATCGTGCACCCAGTACTTC. Its translation: CASSPSRSCTQYF. The chain links TRBV2 to TRBJ2-5; D is uncertain. The CDR3 loop spans 13 amino acids. Germline CDR1 SNHLY, CDR2 FYNNEI. The V gene lost 6 bases and the J gene lost 8 bases, with 16 bases spanning the gap.

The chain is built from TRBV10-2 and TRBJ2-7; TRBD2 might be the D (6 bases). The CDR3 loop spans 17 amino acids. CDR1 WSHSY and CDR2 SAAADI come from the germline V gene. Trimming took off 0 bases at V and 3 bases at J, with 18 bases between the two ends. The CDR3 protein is CASSESLDRGIGYEQYF. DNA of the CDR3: TGCGCCAGCAGTGAGTCATTGGATCGGGGGATTGGCTACGAGCAGTACTTC.

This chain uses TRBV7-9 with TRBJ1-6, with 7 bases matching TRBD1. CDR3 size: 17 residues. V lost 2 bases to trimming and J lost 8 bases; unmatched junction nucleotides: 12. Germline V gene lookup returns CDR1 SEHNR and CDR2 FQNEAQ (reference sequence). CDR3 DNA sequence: TGTGCCAGCAGCTTATGGTTCCACCGGGACAGTTATTCACCCCTCCACTTT. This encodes CASSLWFHRDSYSPLHF.

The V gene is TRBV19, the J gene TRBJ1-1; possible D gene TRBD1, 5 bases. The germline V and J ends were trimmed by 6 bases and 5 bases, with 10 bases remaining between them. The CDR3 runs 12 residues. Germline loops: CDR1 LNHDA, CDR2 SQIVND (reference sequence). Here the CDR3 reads CASRGEGTEAFF. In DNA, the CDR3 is TGTGCCAGTAGGGGGGAGGGGACTGAAGCTTTCTTT.

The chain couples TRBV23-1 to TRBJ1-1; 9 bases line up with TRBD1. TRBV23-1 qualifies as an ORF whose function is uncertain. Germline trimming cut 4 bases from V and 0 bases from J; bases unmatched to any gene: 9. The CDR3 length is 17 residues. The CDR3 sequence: CASSPNRGRLMNTEAFF. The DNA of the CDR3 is TGCGCCAGCAGTCCTAACAGGGGGCGCTTGATGAACACTGAAGCTTTCTTT.

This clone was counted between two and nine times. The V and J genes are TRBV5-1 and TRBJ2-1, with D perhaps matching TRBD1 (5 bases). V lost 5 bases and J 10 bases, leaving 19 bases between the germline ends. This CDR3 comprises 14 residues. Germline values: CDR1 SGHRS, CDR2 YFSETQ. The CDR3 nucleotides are TGCGCCAGCAGTGAGCTCGGACACCGCGAGGAGCAGTTCTTC. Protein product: CASSELGHREEQFF.

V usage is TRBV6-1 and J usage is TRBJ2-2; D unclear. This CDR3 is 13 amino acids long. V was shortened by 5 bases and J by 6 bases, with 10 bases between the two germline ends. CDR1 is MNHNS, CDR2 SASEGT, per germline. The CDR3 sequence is CASSFGIAGELFF. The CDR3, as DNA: TGTGCCAGCAGTTTCGGTATTGCCGGGGAGCTGTTTTTT.

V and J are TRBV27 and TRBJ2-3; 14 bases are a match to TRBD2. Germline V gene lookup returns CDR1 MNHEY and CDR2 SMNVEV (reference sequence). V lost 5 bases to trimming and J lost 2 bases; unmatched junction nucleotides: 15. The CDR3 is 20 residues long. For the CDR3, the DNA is TGTGCCAGCAGTAGAAGACTAGCGGGGGGGCTAATGAAGTTCACAGATACGCAGTATTTT. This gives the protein CASSRRLAGGLMKFTDTQYF.

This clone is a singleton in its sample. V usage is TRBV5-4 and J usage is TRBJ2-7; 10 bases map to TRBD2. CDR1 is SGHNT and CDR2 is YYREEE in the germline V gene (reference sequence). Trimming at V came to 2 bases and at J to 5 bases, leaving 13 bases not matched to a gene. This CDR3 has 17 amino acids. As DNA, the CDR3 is TGTGCCAGCAGCTTAGTCCCGGTTGGGACTAGCGATAACGAGCAGTACTTC. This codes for CASSLVPVGTSDNEQYF.

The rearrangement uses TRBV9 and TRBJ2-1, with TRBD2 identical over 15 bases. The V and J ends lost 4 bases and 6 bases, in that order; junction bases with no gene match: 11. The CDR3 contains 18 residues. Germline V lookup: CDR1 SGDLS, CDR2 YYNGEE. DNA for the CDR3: TGTGCCAGCAGCCCGGGACTAGCGGGGGGCCGGGGGGCCAATGAGCAGTTCTTC. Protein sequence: CASSPGLAGGRGANEQFF.

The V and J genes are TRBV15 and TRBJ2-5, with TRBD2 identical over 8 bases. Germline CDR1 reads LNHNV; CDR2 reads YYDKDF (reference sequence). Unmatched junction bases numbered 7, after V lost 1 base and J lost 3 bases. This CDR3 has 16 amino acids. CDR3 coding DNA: TGTGCCACCAGCAGAGCGGTTAATAGCGGGGAAGAGACCCAGTACTTC. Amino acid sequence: CATSRAVNSGEETQYF.

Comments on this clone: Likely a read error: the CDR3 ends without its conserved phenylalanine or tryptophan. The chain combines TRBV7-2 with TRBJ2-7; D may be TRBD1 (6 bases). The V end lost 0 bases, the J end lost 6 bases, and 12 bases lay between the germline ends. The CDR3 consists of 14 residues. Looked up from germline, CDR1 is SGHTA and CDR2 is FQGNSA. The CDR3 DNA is TGTGCCAGCAGCTTAGCACAGGGACGTTTCGAGCAGTACCTC. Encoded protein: CASSLAQGRFEQYL.

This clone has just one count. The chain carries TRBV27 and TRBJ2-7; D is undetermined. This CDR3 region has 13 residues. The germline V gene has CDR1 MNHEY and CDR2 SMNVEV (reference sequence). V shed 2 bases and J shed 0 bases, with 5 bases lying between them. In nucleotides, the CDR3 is TGTGCCAGCAGTTTAGCCAGCTCCTACGAGCAGTACTTC. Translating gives CASSLASSYEQYF.

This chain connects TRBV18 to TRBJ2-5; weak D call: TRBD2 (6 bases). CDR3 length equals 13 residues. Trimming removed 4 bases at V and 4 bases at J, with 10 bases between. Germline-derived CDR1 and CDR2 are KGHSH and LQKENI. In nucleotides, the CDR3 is TGTGCCAGCTCACGGTCCGGGGGAGAGACCCAGTACTTC. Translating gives CASSRSGGETQYF.

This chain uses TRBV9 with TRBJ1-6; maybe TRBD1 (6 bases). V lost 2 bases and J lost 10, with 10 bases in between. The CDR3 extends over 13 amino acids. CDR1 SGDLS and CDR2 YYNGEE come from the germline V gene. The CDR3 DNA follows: TGTGCCAGCAGCGTCAGGGGTGAGTCACCCCTCCACTTT. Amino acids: CASSVRGESPLHF.

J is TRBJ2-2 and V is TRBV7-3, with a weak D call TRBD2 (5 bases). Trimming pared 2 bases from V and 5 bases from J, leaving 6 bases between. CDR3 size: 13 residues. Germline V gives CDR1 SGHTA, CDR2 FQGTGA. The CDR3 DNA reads TGTGCCAGCAGCTTACAGCGGACCGGGGAGCTGTTTTTT. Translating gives CASSLQRTGELFF.

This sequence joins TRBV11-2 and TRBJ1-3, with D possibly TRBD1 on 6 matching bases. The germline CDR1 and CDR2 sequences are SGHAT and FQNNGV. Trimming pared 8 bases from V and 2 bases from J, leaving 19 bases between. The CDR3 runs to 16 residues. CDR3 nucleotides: TGTGCCAGCGCAAAGCAGCTTGGGGGCACTGGAAACACCATATATTTT. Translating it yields CASAKQLGGTGNTIYF.

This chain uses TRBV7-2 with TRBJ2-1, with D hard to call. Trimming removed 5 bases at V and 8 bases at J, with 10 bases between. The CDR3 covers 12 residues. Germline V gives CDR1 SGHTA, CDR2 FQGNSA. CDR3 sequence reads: CASSKLVDEQFF. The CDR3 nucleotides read TGTGCCAGCAGCAAGTTAGTCGATGAGCAGTTCTTC.

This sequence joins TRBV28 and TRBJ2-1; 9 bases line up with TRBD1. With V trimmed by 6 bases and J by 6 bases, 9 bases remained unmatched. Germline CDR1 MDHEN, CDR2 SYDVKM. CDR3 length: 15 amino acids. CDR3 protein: CASSPPGQGLNEQFF. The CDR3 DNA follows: TGTGCCAGCAGCCCCCCGGGACAGGGTCTCAATGAGCAGTTCTTC.

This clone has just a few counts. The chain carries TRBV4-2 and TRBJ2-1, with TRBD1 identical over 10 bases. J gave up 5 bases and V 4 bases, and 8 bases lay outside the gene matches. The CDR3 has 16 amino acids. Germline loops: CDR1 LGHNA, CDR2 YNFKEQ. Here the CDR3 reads CASSPMTGGADNEQFF. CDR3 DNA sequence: TGTGCCAGCAGCCCGATGACAGGGGGCGCGGACAATGAGCAGTTCTTC.

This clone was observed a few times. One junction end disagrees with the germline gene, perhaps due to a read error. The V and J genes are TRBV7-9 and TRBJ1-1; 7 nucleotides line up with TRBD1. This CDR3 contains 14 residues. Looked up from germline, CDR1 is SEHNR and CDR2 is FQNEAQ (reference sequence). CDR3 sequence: CSSSLDKGADEAFF. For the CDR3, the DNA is TGTTCCAGCAGCTTAGACAAGGGGGCGGACGAAGCTTTCTTT.

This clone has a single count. The CDR3 sequence is CASSGYSRGFYNSPLHF. CDR3 DNA: TGTGCCAGCAGCGGGTATTCCAGGGGTTTCTATAATTCACCCCTCCACTTT. The chain carries TRBV7-9 and TRBJ1-6, with D possibly matching TRBD1 (6 bases). Germline V gives CDR1 SEHNR, CDR2 FQNEAQ (reference sequence). V was clipped by 5 bases and J by 3 bases, with 17 bases between them. The CDR3 sequence is 17 residues long.

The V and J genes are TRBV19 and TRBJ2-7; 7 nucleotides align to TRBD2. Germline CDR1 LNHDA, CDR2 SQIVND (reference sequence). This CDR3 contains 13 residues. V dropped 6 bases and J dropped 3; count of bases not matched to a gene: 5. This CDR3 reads CASSRAGNYEQYF. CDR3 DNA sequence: TGTGCCAGTAGCAGAGCGGGGAACTACGAGCAGTACTTC.

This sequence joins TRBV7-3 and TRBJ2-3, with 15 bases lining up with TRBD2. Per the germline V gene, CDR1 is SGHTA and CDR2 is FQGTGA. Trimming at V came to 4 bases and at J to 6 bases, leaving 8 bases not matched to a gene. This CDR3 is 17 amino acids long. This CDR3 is CASSSHGLAGGVDTQYF. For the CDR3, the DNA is TGTGCCAGCAGCTCCCATGGACTAGCGGGGGGGGTTGATACGCAGTATTTT.

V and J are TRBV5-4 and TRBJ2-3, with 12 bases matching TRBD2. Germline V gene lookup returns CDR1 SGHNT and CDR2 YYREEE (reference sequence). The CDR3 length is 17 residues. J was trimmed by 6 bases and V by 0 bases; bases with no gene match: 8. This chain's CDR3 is CASSLGILAGGDDTQYF. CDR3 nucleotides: TGTGCCAGCAGCTTGGGAATTCTAGCGGGGGGGGATGATACGCAGTATTTT.

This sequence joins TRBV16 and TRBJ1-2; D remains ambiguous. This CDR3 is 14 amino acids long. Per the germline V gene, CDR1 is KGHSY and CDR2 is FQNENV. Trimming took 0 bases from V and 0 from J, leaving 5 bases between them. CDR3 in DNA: TGTGCCAGCAGCCAATCCCCAGCTAACTATGGCTACACCTTC. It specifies CASSQSPANYGYTF.

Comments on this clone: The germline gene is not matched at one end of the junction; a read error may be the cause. CDR3 region: CSSSFGGDGYTF. In nucleotides, the CDR3 is TGTTCCAGCAGCTTCGGAGGGGATGGCTACACCTTC. The J gene is TRBJ1-2, the V gene TRBV7-9; maybe TRBD1 (5 bases). This CDR3 is built from 12 residues. Germline V gene data show CDR1 as SEHNR and CDR2 as FQNEAQ (reference sequence).